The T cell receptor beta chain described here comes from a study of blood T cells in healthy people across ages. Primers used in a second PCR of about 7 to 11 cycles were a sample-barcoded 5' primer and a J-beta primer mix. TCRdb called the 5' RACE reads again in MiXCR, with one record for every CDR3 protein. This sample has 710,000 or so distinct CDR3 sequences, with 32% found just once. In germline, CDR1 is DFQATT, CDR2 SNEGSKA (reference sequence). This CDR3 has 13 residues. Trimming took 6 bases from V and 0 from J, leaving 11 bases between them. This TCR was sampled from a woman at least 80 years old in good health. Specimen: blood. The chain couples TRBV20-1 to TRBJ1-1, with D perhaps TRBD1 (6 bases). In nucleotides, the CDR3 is TGCAGTGCAGGGGGAGGGGTGAACACTGAAGCTTTCTTT. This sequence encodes CSAGGGVNTEAFF.